Below, 9 T cell receptor beta chains from the same sample are listed, as sequenced in a study of T cells in Graves' hyperthyroidism and ophthalmopathy. It was RNA transcripts that yielded the amplified TCR beta CDR3 regions. With the HTBI primer set, the TCR CDR3 went through a first round of RT-PCR. One entry per CDR3 protein results from TCRdb running MiXCR on the multiplex PCR reads. The sample lists over 700,000 distinct CDR3 sequences, 35% to 40% occurring once. Material: blood. The receptors stem from a man between 18 and 29 years old with Graves' hyperthyroidism.

This clonotype was counted between two and nine times. In nucleotides, the CDR3 is TGTGCCAGTAGTATAGTGCCAGATTTGTACCAAGAGACCCAGTACTTC. It codes for CASSIVPDLYQETQYF. V gene TRBV19 combines with J gene TRBJ2-5; D is unresolved. CDR1 LNHDA and CDR2 SQIVND come from the germline V gene (reference sequence). This CDR3 region has 16 residues. V lost 1 base to trimming and J lost 0 bases, with 12 bases between them.

This clonotype appeared once. The V gene is TRBV29-1, the J gene TRBJ1-4; TRBD1 agrees at 8 bases. The CDR3 is 15 amino acids. Germline CDR1 SQVTM, CDR2 ANQGSEA. CDR3 loop: CNAITPQGAGEKLFF. The CDR3 nucleotides read TGCAATGCGATTACTCCCCAGGGGGCGGGTGAAAAACTGTTTTTT.

The chain recombines TRBV11-2 with TRBJ2-2, with D perhaps TRBD2 (6 bases). This CDR3 comprises 14 residues. Germline loops: CDR1 SGHAT, CDR2 FQNNGV. The V end lost 5 bases, the J end lost 6 bases, and 13 bases lay between the germline ends. CDR3 sequence (DNA): TGTGCCAGCAGCGGAGGGCCGTTCGCCGGGGAGCTGTTTTTT. Protein: CASSGGPFAGELFF.

As regards this clonotype: An end of the junction differs from the germline gene, which may be a read error. The chain combines TRBV9 with TRBJ1-6; possible D gene TRBD1, 5 bases. Looked up from germline, CDR1 is SGDLS and CDR2 is YYNGEE. This CDR3 is 15 amino acids long. CDR3 nucleotides: TGTGCCAGCAGCTTAGAACCAGGGAAGAATTCACCCCTCAACTTT. It encodes CASSLEPGKNSPLNF.

A remark on this clonotype: At one end the junction does not follow the germline gene, possibly because of a read error. This chain uses TRBV7-9 with TRBJ2-6, with 10 bases identical to TRBD1. Germline V gene data show CDR1 as SEHNR and CDR2 as FQNEAQ (reference sequence). CDR3 length: 15 amino acids. DNA of the CDR3: TGTGCCAGCAGCTTGACAGGGGGCCGAGGGAGCGTCGTGACTTTC. As protein: CASSLTGGRGSVVTF.

The chain combines TRBV29-1 with TRBJ1-1, with D possibly being TRBD1 (5 bases). The germline gives CDR1 SQVTM, CDR2 ANQGSEA. The CDR3 runs 14 residues. The V end lost 6 bases, the J end lost 1 base, and 15 bases lay between the germline ends. The CDR3 bases are TGCAGCGTCCGAGGCTCCCAGGGGAACACTGAAGCTTTCTTT. Residues: CSVRGSQGNTEAFF.

This clonotype was counted at least ten times. The chain couples TRBV7-9 to TRBJ1-2; unclear D gene. Trimming cost V 2 bases and J 3 bases, with 10 bases left between them. The CDR3 spans 14 residues. Per the germline V gene, CDR1 is SEHNR and CDR2 is FQNEAQ (reference sequence). The CDR3 is CASSLKTAYYGYTF. CDR3 coding DNA: TGTGCCAGCAGCTTAAAAACAGCCTACTATGGCTACACCTTC.

Details on this clonotype: Just one base apart from a much larger clone, this may be a read error. The chain carries TRBV7-9 and TRBJ2-2; 9 bases map to TRBD1. Germline V lookup: CDR1 SEHNR, CDR2 FQNEAQ (reference sequence). The CDR3 loop spans 15 amino acids. J gave up 6 bases and V 3 bases, and 5 bases lay outside the gene matches. CDR3 sequence (DNA): TGTGCCAGCAGCTTTGGACAGGGGACCTCCGGGGAGCTGTTTTTT. This gives the protein CASSFGQGTSGELFF.

There are many counts of this clonotype. V gene TRBV25-1 combines with J gene TRBJ2-7; no clear D gene. CDR3 size: 13 residues. Germline-derived CDR1 and CDR2 are MGHDK and SYGVNS. V was pared by 7 bases and J by 2 bases, with 12 bases between. Written as DNA, the CDR3 is TGTGCCAGCATAGGGCAGACCCCCTACGAGCAGTACTTC. Translating it yields CASIGQTPYEQYF.